Listed below are T cell receptor beta chains from one sample, sequenced in a study of T cell responses to AZD1222 COVID-19 vaccine. Assay: immunoSEQ multiplex PCR; the TCRdb copy retains only in-frame clones and omits some. The sample shows over 95,000 clones, around nine tenths of them seen only once. The sample consisted of peripheral blood, taken on day 0 of AZD1222 vaccination. These receptors originate from an adult in good health. Each CDR3 is given with its conserved first and last residue. The D gene is left open where the match is weak. Clone size is given for some rows only: seen once, a few or many times, or a class if the clone is expanded.

CDR3 protein	CDR3 DNA	J gene	V gene	clone size	D gene
CASSLRAGMDQYNEQFF	TGTGCCAGCAGCTTAAGAGCGGGAATGGACCAATACAATGAGCAGTTCTTC	TRBJ2-1	TRBV7-9	-	TRBD2
CASSISPFYEQYF	TGTGCCAGTAGTATTTCCCCATTCTACGAGCAGTACTTC	TRBJ2-7	TRBV19	-	-
CASSLTGRANEQFF	TGTGCCAGCAGTTTAACCGGGAGGGCCAATGAGCAGTTCTTC	TRBJ2-1	TRBV28	-	TRBD2
CASSLDGGRSEQYF	TGCGCCAGCAGCTTGGATGGCGGGAGAAGCGAGCAGTACTTC	TRBJ2-7	TRBV5-1	-	TRBD2
CASSAQGNTEAFF	TGCGCCAGCAGCGCGCAGGGGAACACTGAAGCTTTCTTT	TRBJ1-1	TRBV5-1	-	-
CASSLVAGGGQPQHF	TGCGCCAGCAGCTTGGTTGCAGGGGGCGGGCAGCCCCAGCATTTT	TRBJ1-5	TRBV5-1	few	TRBD1
CARVNWGDSYGYTF	TGTGCCAGGGTTAACTGGGGGGATTCCTATGGCTACACCTTC	TRBJ1-2	TRBV21-1	-	-
CASKKEGRSYEQYF	TGTGCCAGCAAGAAAGAGGGACGGTCCTACGAGCAGTACTTC	TRBJ2-7	TRBV28	-	-
CASSVGAGNSGNTIYF	TGTGCCAGCAGCGTAGGGGCAGGGAACTCTGGAAACACCATATATTTT	TRBJ1-3	TRBV9	-	-
CASSIGTGFYNEQFF	TGTGCCAGTAGTATCGGGACAGGGTTCTACAATGAGCAGTTCTTC	TRBJ2-1	TRBV19	-	TRBD1